This T cell receptor beta chain was sequenced during a study of T cells in tuberculosis. Time point indicated: new active TB diagnosis, blood taken before or within 7 days of starting treatment. J gave up 0 bases and V 2 bases, and 3 bases lay outside the gene matches. This CDR3 spans 15 amino acids. CDR1 and CDR2 from the germline V gene are SGHVS and FQNEAQ. The table came from immunoSEQ multiplex PCR; TCRdb's copy has only in-frame clones and leaves some out. The table shows around 30,000 clones, with 86% occurring only once. The count of this clone is one. This TCR derives from an adult with tuberculosis. The source was PBMCs, collected at tuberculosis diagnosis. The genes are TRBV7-8 and TRBJ1-1; TRBD1 matches at 7 bases. The CDR3 DNA follows: TGTGCCAGCAGCTTAAGGGGGCGCGTGAACACTGAAGCTTTCTTT. This codes for CASSLRGRVNTEAFF.